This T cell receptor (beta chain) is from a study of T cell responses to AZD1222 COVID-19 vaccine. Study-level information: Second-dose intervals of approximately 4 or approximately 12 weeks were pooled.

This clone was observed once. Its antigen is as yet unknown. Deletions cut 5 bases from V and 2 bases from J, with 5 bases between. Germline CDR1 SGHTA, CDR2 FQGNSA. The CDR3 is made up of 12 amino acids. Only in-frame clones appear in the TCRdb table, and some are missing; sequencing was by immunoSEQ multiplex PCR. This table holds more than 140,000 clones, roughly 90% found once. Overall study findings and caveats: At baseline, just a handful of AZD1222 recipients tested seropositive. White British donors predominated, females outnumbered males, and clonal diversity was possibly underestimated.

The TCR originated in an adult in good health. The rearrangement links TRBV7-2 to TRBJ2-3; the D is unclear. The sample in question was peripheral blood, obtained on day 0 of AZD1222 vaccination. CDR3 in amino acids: CASSANTDTQYF. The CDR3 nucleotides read TGTGCCAGCAGCGCGAACACAGATACGCAGTATTTT.